The 2 T cell receptor beta chains below all came from one sample that was sequenced in a study of OX40 agonist ivuxolimab in advanced cancers. Some clones are missing from TCRdb's copy, which holds only in-frame ones; the method was immunoSEQ multiplex PCR. The table has about 60,000 clones, 80% to 95% seen once. The source material was CD4+ or CD8+ T cells sorted from blood, sampled in a trial of the OX40 agonist ivuxolimab. The receptors here all came from an adult with an advanced solid tumor such as melanoma, head and neck, liver or kidney cancer.

The CDR3 nucleotides read TGCGCCAGCAGCCAAGATCCACAGGAACCCTATGGCTACACCTTC. Translated, it gives CASSQDPQEPYGYTF. This chain uses TRBV4-1 with TRBJ1-2; possibly TRBD1 for D (5 bases). V lost 0 bases and J 4 bases, leaving 12 bases between the germline ends. This CDR3 is built from 15 residues. Germline lookup yields CDR1 MGHRA and CDR2 YSYEKL.

The chain employs TRBV19 and TRBJ2-1; no reliable D call. The CDR3 is 12 amino acids. Trimming left V 11 bases short and J 4 bases short, with 12 bases between. The V gene's germline CDR1 is LNHDA and CDR2 SQIVND (reference sequence). The CDR3 DNA follows: TGTGCCTCCTCTGCGACATACAATGAGCAGTTCTTC. Translation: CASSATYNEQFF.